These 27 T cell receptor beta chains were all obtained from the same sample, sequenced in a study of blood T cell repertoires in COVID-19. This table comes from immunoSEQ multiplex PCR, and its TCRdb copy is limited to in-frame clones, with some not included. The table records some 71,000 clones, 80% to 90% of them present only once. Source material: peripheral blood. The origin of the receptors is a young man with acute or convalescent COVID-19.

The rearrangement links TRBV25-1 to TRBJ1-5, with D unresolved. The CDR3 consists of 15 residues. The germline CDR1 and CDR2 sequences are MGHDK and SYGVNS. Between the trimmed V and J ends, which lost 4 bases and 8 bases, there was a span of 18 bases. This CDR3 is CASSALPRMAEPQHF. The CDR3 bases are TGTGCCAGCAGTGCACTGCCCCGAATGGCGGAGCCCCAGCATTTT.

The chain joins TRBV7-9 to TRBJ1-6; 9 nucleotides line up with TRBD1. This CDR3 has 16 residues. In germline, CDR1 is SEHNR, CDR2 FQNEAQ (reference sequence). The V and J ends lost 1 base and 3 bases, in that order; junction bases with no gene match: 1. CDR3 loop: CASSLDRGHYNSPLHF. The CDR3, as DNA: TGTGCCAGCAGCTTAGACAGGGGGCACTATAATTCACCCCTCCACTTT.

This CDR3 reads CASRTSDYGYTF. CDR3 sequence (DNA): TGCGCCAGCAGAACAAGCGACTATGGCTACACCTTC. V usage is TRBV5-1 and J usage is TRBJ1-2, with D uncertain. Per the germline V gene, CDR1 is SGHRS and CDR2 is YFSETQ. The V end lost 5 bases, the J end lost 3 bases, and 8 bases lay between the germline ends. The CDR3 contains 12 residues.

The chain recombines TRBV3-1 (or the pseudogene TRBV3-2) with TRBJ2-2; D ambiguous. The CDR3 has 15 residues. Germline CDR1 LGHDT, CDR2 YNNKEL (reference sequence). Trimming stripped 0 bases from V and 3 bases from J, with 8 bases between. CDR3 coding DNA: TGTGCCAGCAGCCAAGATCGGCGGTACACCGGGGAGCTGTTTTTT. Its protein is CASSQDRRYTGELFF.

The chain is built from TRBV2 and TRBJ2-3; TRBD2 agrees at 10 bases. There are 15 residues in the CDR3. Unmatched junction bases numbered 9, after V lost 8 bases and J lost 4 bases. CDR1 and CDR2 from the germline V gene are SNHLY and FYNNEI. The CDR3, as DNA: TGTGCCAGCGGACTTAGCGGGAGGTGGGCAGATACGCAGTATTTT. Its translation is CASGLSGRWADTQYF.

J is TRBJ1-2 and V is TRBV5-4, with TRBD1 matching over 7 bases. This CDR3 has 14 residues. Looked up from germline, CDR1 is SGHNT and CDR2 is YYREEE (reference sequence). V lost 1 base and J lost 0; bases outside the gene matches: 0. DNA of the CDR3: TGTGCCAGCAGCTTGACAGGGGCTAACTATGGCTACACCTTC. Translating it yields CASSLTGANYGYTF.

The genes are TRBV6-1 and TRBJ1-5; possible D gene TRBD1, 6 bases. V was cut by 1 base and J by 3 bases, with 19 bases left in between. CDR3 size: 18 residues. In germline, CDR1 is MNHNS, CDR2 SASEGT. In DNA form, the CDR3 reads TGTGCCAGCAGTGAAGGTATTAGGGGGTCAACCCTCAATCAGCCCCAGCATTTT. Protein: CASSEGIRGSTLNQPQHF.

The V and J genes are TRBV19 and TRBJ1-2; no reliable D call. CDR3 length equals 15 residues. Germline lookup yields CDR1 LNHDA and CDR2 SQIVND (reference sequence). Trimming removed 4 bases from V and 2 bases from J, with 14 bases in between. The CDR3 here is CASSTLGQPNYGYTF. The CDR3 bases are TGTGCCAGTAGTACCCTAGGCCAGCCGAACTATGGCTACACCTTC.

The V call is TRBV10-3, the J call TRBJ2-7, with TRBD1 matching 7 bases. From germline, CDR1 is ENHRY and CDR2 SYGVKD. V dropped 10 bases and J dropped 2; count of bases not matched to a gene: 5. This CDR3 region has 12 residues. The CDR3 DNA sequence: TGTGCCACAGGGACAGCAACCTACGAGCAGTACTTC. Encoded protein: CATGTATYEQYF.

V usage is TRBV3-1 (or the pseudogene TRBV3-2) and J usage is TRBJ2-1, with D unclear. Trimming shortened V by 2 bases and J by 6 bases, and 11 bases separated the two germline ends. This CDR3 has 14 amino acids. Looked up from germline, CDR1 is LGHDT and CDR2 is YNNKEL (reference sequence). CDR3 sequence (DNA): TGTGCCAGCAGCCAACAAGTCAGGTTCAATGAGCAGTTCTTC. Protein sequence: CASSQQVRFNEQFF.

V and J are TRBV21-1 and TRBJ1-6; the table's D gene call, TRBD1, was not cross checked with the DNA. TRBV21-1 is termed a pseudogene. The CDR3 consists of 15 residues. The CDR3 DNA sequence: TGTGCCAGCAGCCTCCAACAGGGCCGTTCCTCACCCCTCCACTTT. Amino acid sequence: CASSLQQGRSSPLHF.

V is TRBV5-4 and J is TRBJ1-3; 9 bases agree with TRBD1. The CDR3 extends over 17 amino acids. V lost 3 bases and J lost 3; bases outside the gene matches: 10. CDR1 is SGHNT, CDR2 YYREEE, per germline (reference sequence). This CDR3 reads CASSSRDRDKGGNTIYF. The CDR3 DNA is TGTGCCAGCAGCTCCCGGGACAGGGACAAGGGTGGAAACACCATATATTTT.

The V gene is TRBV5-6, the J gene TRBJ1-1; no clear D gene. Deletions cut 2 bases from V and 3 bases from J, with 5 bases between. Germline V gene data show CDR1 as SGHDT and CDR2 as YYEEEE. This CDR3 has 12 amino acids. The chain's CDR3 is CASSFRDTEAFF. CDR3 coding DNA: TGTGCCAGCAGCTTCCGGGACACTGAAGCTTTCTTT.

This chain uses TRBV11-1 with TRBJ2-5; D unclear. The V and J ends lost 5 bases and 5 bases respectively, with 18 bases between them. There are 15 residues in the CDR3. Germline V gene data show CDR1 as SGHAT and CDR2 as FQDESV (reference sequence). The CDR3 sequence is CASSVERGPPETQYF. CDR3 bases: TGTGCCAGCAGCGTCGAGCGAGGCCCCCCGGAGACCCAGTACTTC.

The chain recombines TRBV19 with TRBJ1-2; the D is unclear. The CDR3 is made up of 15 amino acids. Germline V lookup: CDR1 LNHDA, CDR2 SQIVND (reference sequence). V lost 10 bases, J lost 8 bases, and 26 bases lay in between. The CDR3 reads CAIYSRQEGIPGYTF. In DNA form, the CDR3 reads TGTGCCATTTACTCCCGCCAGGAGGGAATACCAGGCTACACCTTC. The variable domain in full, completed from reference TRBV19 and TRBJ1-2, reads DGGITQSPKYLFRKEGQNVTLSCEQNLNHDAMYWYRQDPGQGLRLIYYSQIVNDFQKGDIAEGYSVSREKKESFPLTVTSAQKNPTAFYLCAIYSRQEGIPGYTFGSGTRLTVV.

This clone was counted once. V gene TRBV5-6 combines with J gene TRBJ1-5; TRBD1 is a possible D gene (5 bases). The CDR3 covers 15 residues. Germline CDR1 reads SGHDT; CDR2 reads YYEEEE. Trimming took 0 bases from V and 9 from J, leaving 16 bases between them. The CDR3 here is CASSLAGGLWAPQHF. CDR3 DNA: TGTGCCAGCAGCTTGGCCGGGGGGTTATGGGCGCCCCAGCATTTT. The full variable domain, its missing parts supplied by reference TRBV5-6 and TRBJ1-5, is DAGVTQSPTHLIKTRGQQVTLRCSPKSGHDTVSWYQQALGQGPQFIFQYYEEEERQRGNFPDRFSGHQFPNYSSELNVNALLLGDSALYLCASSLAGGLWAPQHFGDGTRLSIL.

The chain carries TRBV3-1 (or the pseudogene TRBV3-2) and TRBJ1-5, with D possibly TRBD1 on 5 matching bases. Germline V lookup: CDR1 LGHDT, CDR2 YNNKEL (reference sequence). The CDR3 has 13 amino acids. V was trimmed by 4 bases and J by 4 bases, leaving 8 bases between them. The CDR3 is CASSLTENQPQHF. CDR3 bases: TGTGCCAGCAGCCTGACAGAGAATCAGCCCCAGCATTTT.

The CDR3, as DNA: TGCGCCAGCACCGCAGGGGAGAACACTGAAGCTTTCTTT. As protein: CASTAGENTEAFF. The J gene is TRBJ1-1, the V gene TRBV5-1; D might be TRBD1 (6 bases). Germline V gene lookup returns CDR1 SGHRS and CDR2 YFSETQ. The CDR3 sequence is 13 residues long. Trimming took 6 bases from V and 1 from J, leaving 10 bases between them.

This clone occurred once. The chain couples TRBV5-4 to TRBJ2-3; possible D gene TRBD1, 6 bases. The CDR3 runs 15 residues. The germline V and J ends were trimmed by 4 bases and 0 bases, with 12 bases remaining between them. Germline values: CDR1 SGHNT, CDR2 YYREEE (reference sequence). The CDR3 loop is CASSAYRESTDTQYF. The CDR3 coding sequence is TGTGCCAGCAGCGCGTACAGGGAGAGCACAGATACGCAGTATTTT.

The chain combines TRBV29-1 with TRBJ2-7; 12 bases align to TRBD1. CDR1 and CDR2 (germline): SQVTM, ANQGSEA. J gave up 5 bases and V 3 bases, and 5 bases lay outside the gene matches. The CDR3 has 14 residues. The CDR3 DNA sequence: TGCAGCGTTGAGTCTGGGACAGGGGGCGACGAGCAGTACTTC. This codes for CSVESGTGGDEQYF.

This clone was recorded once. V and J are TRBV7-6 and TRBJ2-4; TRBD2 is a possible D gene (6 bases). Germline assignment: CDR1 SGHVS and CDR2 FNYEAQ. The CDR3 totals 15 residues. Trimming shortened V by 5 bases and J by 9 bases, and 20 bases separated the two germline ends. CDR3 DNA sequence: TGTGCCAGCAGCCTTACCGGGCCTCCGGAGGGCATTCAGTACTTC. Encoded protein: CASSLTGPPEGIQYF. The full variable domain, rest sourced from reference TRBV7-6 and TRBJ2-4, is GAGVSQSPRYKVTKRGQDVALRCDPISGHVSLYWYRQALGQGPEFLTYFNYEAQQDKSGLPNDRFSAERPEGSISTLTIQRTEQRDSAMYRCASSLTGPPEGIQYFGAGTRLSVL.

The genes are TRBV27 and TRBJ1-2, with 8 bases lining up with TRBD1. The CDR3 has 15 amino acids. Germline V lookup: CDR1 MNHEY, CDR2 SMNVEV (reference sequence). V lost 4 bases, J lost 4 bases, and 8 bases stayed unmatched. CDR3 DNA sequence: TGTGCCAGCAGTTCCGGAAGGACAGGGCTCTATGGCTACACCTTC. It encodes CASSSGRTGLYGYTF.

In this sample, this clone turned up once. The rearrangement links TRBV9 to TRBJ1-3; D perhaps matches TRBD1 (5 bases). This CDR3 region has 13 residues. Germline loops: CDR1 SGDLS, CDR2 YYNGEE. Trimming stripped 2 bases from V and 6 bases from J, with 9 bases between. In nucleotides, the CDR3 is TGTGCCAGCAGCGTGGGAGGGGAAAACACCATATATTTT. It yields the protein CASSVGGENTIYF.

The chain combines TRBV10-3 with TRBJ1-5; D not resolved. The germline V and J ends were trimmed by 4 bases and 0 bases, with 7 bases remaining between them. Germline V gene sequence: CDR1 ENHRY, CDR2 SYGVKD. The CDR3 runs 14 residues. CDR3 nucleotide sequence: TGTGCCATCAGTGGCAGACATAGCAATCAGCCCCAGCATTTT. Its protein product is CAISGRHSNQPQHF.

This clone was detected only once. This rearrangement joins TRBV27 to TRBJ1-5; D possibly corresponds to TRBD1 (6 bases). The V gene's germline CDR1 is MNHEY and CDR2 SMNVEV (reference sequence). The V and J ends lost 5 bases and 1 base respectively, with 15 bases between them. The CDR3 consists of 16 residues. CDR3 protein: CASSNSKTGSNQPQHF. CDR3 DNA: TGTGCCAGCAGTAATTCAAAGACAGGAAGCAATCAGCCCCAGCATTTT.

The chain is built from TRBV27 and TRBJ1-2; a possible D gene is TRBD1 (5 bases). The germline V and J ends were trimmed by 4 bases and 4 bases, with 25 bases remaining between them. CDR3 length: 18 residues. Germline assignment: CDR1 MNHEY and CDR2 SMNVEV (reference sequence). The CDR3 protein is CASSYLGGARGPGYGYTF. The CDR3 bases are TGTGCCAGCAGTTATCTAGGAGGGGCGCGTGGGCCAGGCTATGGCTACACCTTC.

Notes on this clone: One end of the junction is discordant with germline, which a read error may explain. V and J are TRBV18 and TRBJ2-1, with 9 bases aligning to TRBD2. CDR1 is KGHSH and CDR2 is LQKENI in the germline V gene. CDR3 length equals 14 residues. CDR3 nucleotide sequence: TGTGCCAACTCACCATGGCGGGAGGGCAATGAGCAGTTCTTC. Protein sequence: CANSPWREGNEQFF.